These 14 T cell receptor beta chains came from one sample sequenced in a study of blood T cell repertoires in COVID-19 (dated by TCRdb to about 2020). The protocol used for the library was the immunoSEQ multiplex PCR assay. This immuneACCESS table, as held by TCRdb, lists in-frame sequences with V and J called but not all clones. Of the missing ones, under half trace to an unresolved V gene in checked studies; the others have no known cause. This sample comprises 39,000 or so clones, roughly nine tenths of them detected only once. The ten most abundant clones make up roughly 6.4% of the sample. Material: peripheral blood. The receptors derive from a human donor in a cohort sampled during active COVID-19.

CDR3 sequence: CASGLIQLHTDTQYF. Here the CDR3 DNA reads TGTGCTAGTGGTTTGATCCAACTCCACACAGATACGCAGTATTTT. This chain uses TRBV12-5 with TRBJ2-3; no clear D. CDR1 and CDR2 (germline): LGHNT, FRNRAP. The CDR3 runs to 15 residues. Deletions cut 2 bases from V and 2 bases from J, with 11 bases between.

The DNA for the CDR3 is TGTGCCAGTAGTATAGATTCTGGGGACTCTCCCCAGCATTTT. It specifies CASSIDSGDSPQHF. The J gene is TRBJ1-5, the V gene TRBV19; D might be TRBD1 (5 bases). The germline V gene has CDR1 LNHDA and CDR2 SQIVND (reference sequence). The CDR3 has 14 residues. The germline V and J ends were trimmed by 0 bases and 10 bases, with 13 bases remaining between them.

This chain uses TRBV6-6 with TRBJ2-7, with TRBD2 as a possible D gene (7 bases). V lost 5 bases and J lost 3, with 17 bases in between. Germline loops: CDR1 MNHNY, CDR2 SVGAGI (reference sequence). CDR3 size: 15 residues. CDR3 in DNA: TGTGCCAGCAGTAACCTGGGGGGGCCTCTCTACGAGCAGTACTTC. Encoded protein: CASSNLGGPLYEQYF.

The chain recombines TRBV11-2 with TRBJ1-2; D gene unclear. The CDR3 extends over 13 amino acids. V was cut by 5 bases and J by 8 bases, with 15 bases left in between. Germline loops: CDR1 SGHAT, CDR2 FQNNGV. CDR3 in DNA: TGTGCCAGCAGCCCGTCGCTTGATGGCGGCTACACCTTC. It specifies CASSPSLDGGYTF. Full variable domain (outside the CDR3, taken from reference TRBV11-2 and TRBJ1-2): EAGVAQSPRYKIIEKRQSVAFWCNPISGHATLYWYQQILGQGPKLLIQFQNNGVVDDSQLPKDRFSAERLKGVDSTLKIQPAKLEDSAVYLCASSPSLDGGYTFGSGTRLTVV.

The chain combines TRBV24-1 with TRBJ2-5; 8 bases are a match to TRBD2. The CDR3 runs to 16 residues. With V trimmed by 6 bases and J by 1 base, 9 bases remained unmatched. From germline, CDR1 is KGHDR and CDR2 SFDVKD. Here the CDR3 DNA reads TGTGCCACCAGTACTGGAAGCGGGGGACTCCAAGAGACCCAGTACTTC. This codes for CATSTGSGGLQETQYF.

The V gene is TRBV9, the J gene TRBJ1-2; weak D call: TRBD1 (6 bases). Per the germline V gene, CDR1 is SGDLS and CDR2 is YYNGEE. Trimming left V 4 bases short and J 3 bases short, with 16 bases between. This CDR3 spans 15 amino acids. The CDR3 DNA reads as TGTGCCAGCAGCCCTGGGGGGGGCGGCGACTATGGCTACACCTTC. Protein product: CASSPGGGGDYGYTF. The variable domain in full, completed from reference TRBV9 and TRBJ1-2, reads DSGVTQTPKHLITATGQRVTLRCSPRSGDLSVYWYQQSLDQGLQFLIQYYNGEERAKGNILERFSAQQFPDLHSELNLSSLELGDSALYFCASSPGGGGDYGYTFGSGTRLTVV.

This chain uses TRBV18 with TRBJ1-1; D remains unclear. This CDR3 contains 14 residues. Looked up from germline, CDR1 is KGHSH and CDR2 is LQKENI. V lost 6 bases and J lost 1, with 12 bases in between. CDR3: CASSALAENTEAFF. The CDR3 DNA reads TGTGCCAGCTCGGCCCTGGCAGAGAACACTGAAGCTTTCTTT.

V usage is TRBV24-1 and J usage is TRBJ2-2, with 14 nucleotides matching TRBD2. Germline values: CDR1 KGHDR, CDR2 SFDVKD. This CDR3 has 19 residues. The J segment lost 2 bases and the V segment lost 2 bases, leaving 6 bases of the junction unmatched. The CDR3 loop is CATSDSPTSGRANTGELFF. CDR3 DNA: TGTGCCACCAGTGATTCCCCGACTAGCGGGAGGGCCAACACCGGGGAGCTGTTTTTT.

V usage is TRBV9 and J usage is TRBJ1-3; D not certain. This CDR3 region has 17 residues. Trimming removed 3 bases from V and 1 base from J, with 17 bases in between. In germline, CDR1 is SGDLS, CDR2 YYNGEE. The CDR3 is CASSAGRGGPSGNTIYF. The CDR3 DNA reads as TGTGCCAGCAGCGCAGGTCGGGGTGGCCCTTCTGGAAACACCATATATTTT.

The genes are TRBV11-2 and TRBJ2-5, with 7 bases matching TRBD2. The CDR3 loop spans 13 amino acids. Germline V gene sequence: CDR1 SGHAT, CDR2 FQNNGV. Trimming removed 6 bases from V and 2 bases from J; junction bases left unmatched: 3. The CDR3 here is CASRGAGQETQYF. CDR3 nucleotides: TGTGCCAGCAGAGGAGCGGGGCAAGAGACCCAGTACTTC.

The genes are TRBV11-2 and TRBJ2-1; TRBD2 is a possible D gene (6 bases). This CDR3 is 15 amino acids long. Trimming left V 5 bases short and J 4 bases short, with 15 bases between. Germline lookup yields CDR1 SGHAT and CDR2 FQNNGV. CDR3 nucleotides: TGTGCCAGCAGCACCCGCGCGGGGTCGTACAATGAGCAGTTCTTC. It is translated as CASSTRAGSYNEQFF.

This clone has just one count. The chain has TRBV9 and TRBJ2-2; 9 nucleotides match TRBD2. Looked up from germline, CDR1 is SGDLS and CDR2 is YYNGEE. Losses at the gene ends were 4 bases for V and 5 bases for J; bases not matched to a gene: 9. The CDR3 contains 16 residues. The CDR3 sequence is CASSRRGGRQTGELFF. CDR3 coding DNA: TGTGCCAGCAGCCGGCGGGGGGGCCGACAAACCGGGGAGCTGTTTTTT.

This clone was seen just once. The gene calls are TRBV15 and TRBJ1-1, with D possibly TRBD1 on 5 matching bases. Looked up from germline, CDR1 is LNHNV and CDR2 is YYDKDF (reference sequence). The V end was cut by 0 bases, the J end by 3 bases, with 11 bases between. This CDR3 region has 15 residues. In nucleotides, the CDR3 is TGTGCCACCAGCAGAGAGCCCGGGGGGGACACTGAAGCTTTCTTT. Translation gives CATSREPGGDTEAFF.

This clone was observed a handful of times. The chain combines TRBV27 with TRBJ1-5; 9 nucleotides line up with TRBD1. After removal of 0 bases from V and 1 base from J, the junction contained 1 base not matched to a gene. Germline-derived CDR1 and CDR2 are MNHEY and SMNVEV (reference sequence). This CDR3 is built from 16 residues. The CDR3 bases are TGTGCCAGCAGTTTATCGGGGACAGGGAGCAATCAGCCCCAGCATTTT. Its translation is CASSLSGTGSNQPQHF.